The 16 T cell receptor beta chains below were found in one sample sequenced in a study of cytotoxic CD8 clonotypes in ibrutinib-treated CLL. The data were produced by immunoSEQ multiplex PCR, yet TCRdb's version contains in-frame clones alone and is incomplete. This sample has a few hundred thousand clones, with about 80% found just once. The source was PBMCs, collected before ibrutinib treatment. The receptor source for this set is a human donor with chronic lymphocytic leukemia.

This chain connects TRBV27 to TRBJ1-4; D is perhaps TRBD1 (5 bases). V lost 9 bases to trimming and J lost 6 bases, with 14 bases between them. The CDR3 has 13 amino acids. Germline-derived CDR1 and CDR2 are MNHEY and SMNVEV (reference sequence). The CDR3 is CASSRRGDEKLFF. The CDR3 DNA reads as TGTGCCAGTTCACGCCGAGGGGATGAAAAACTGTTTTTT.

This chain joins TRBV6-5 and TRBJ1-4; D uncertain. This CDR3 is 14 amino acids long. Looked up from germline, CDR1 is MNHEY and CDR2 is SVGAGI. The V end lost 6 bases, the J end lost 0 bases, and 8 bases lay between the germline ends. Here the CDR3 DNA reads TGTGCCAGCAGAAGGACGGCAACTAATGAAAAACTGTTTTTT. Translated, it gives CASRRTATNEKLFF.

V and J are TRBV28 and TRBJ2-7; TRBD2 matches 7 bases. There are 18 residues in the CDR3. With V trimmed by 5 bases and J by 5 bases, 21 bases remained unmatched. CDR1 and CDR2 from the germline V gene are MDHEN and SYDVKM. This chain's CDR3 is CASSMTSRWRETGHEQYF. The CDR3 DNA is TGTGCCAGCAGTATGACGTCGAGGTGGCGGGAGACGGGTCACGAGCAGTACTTC.

The rearrangement joins TRBV30 to TRBJ1-2; tentative D call: TRBD1 (5 bases). Germline V CDR1 and CDR2: GTSNPN, SVGIG (reference sequence). V lost 5 bases, J lost 6 bases, and 16 bases lay in between. This CDR3 is built from 13 residues. CDR3 nucleotide sequence: TGTGCCTGGGACGGGGCAGGGTTGAATGGCTACACCTTC. Its protein product is CAWDGAGLNGYTF.

This clone occurred a few times. V is TRBV5-1 and J is TRBJ1-1, with 8 bases matching TRBD1. V dropped 3 bases and J dropped 0; count of bases not matched to a gene: 7. Germline V CDR1 and CDR2: SGHRS, YFSETQ. The length of the CDR3 is 16 residues. The CDR3 coding sequence is TGCGCCAGCAGCTCGACTCAGGGGGCTCTGAACACTGAAGCTTTCTTT. Translated: CASSSTQGALNTEAFF.

V and J are TRBV5-4 and TRBJ2-1, with 9 positions matching TRBD2. This CDR3 spans 15 amino acids. V gave up 7 bases and J gave up 3 bases; unmatched junction bases: 8. Germline CDR1 SGHNT, CDR2 YYREEE (reference sequence). CDR3 bases: TGTGCCAGCCGCGAGCTAGCGGGACACTACAATGAGCAGTTCTTC. Its protein is CASRELAGHYNEQFF.

The V gene is TRBV5-3, the J gene TRBJ1-1; D perhaps matches TRBD1 (5 bases). TRBV5-3 is an ORF, with its function uncertain. Between the trimmed V and J ends, which lost 2 bases and 0 bases, there was a span of 23 bases. The CDR3 is 19 amino acids. CDR3 nucleotide sequence: TGTGCCAGAAGCTTATCCCCCGACAGTCATCAGGGTTTGAACACTGAAGCTTTCTTT. It yields the protein CARSLSPDSHQGLNTEAFF.

This clone has just one count. This chain uses TRBV2 with TRBJ2-1; D possibly corresponds to TRBD1 (5 bases). Germline V gene sequence: CDR1 SNHLY, CDR2 FYNNEI. This CDR3 spans 11 amino acids. V dropped 8 bases and J dropped 4 bases, with 6 bases sitting between them. The CDR3 loop reads CASDRYNEQFF. In DNA, the CDR3 is TGTGCCAGCGACAGATACAATGAGCAGTTCTTC.

The chain carries TRBV19 and TRBJ1-1; weak D call: TRBD1 (5 bases). Germline-derived CDR1 and CDR2 are LNHDA and SQIVND (reference sequence). The CDR3 runs 14 residues. V lost 5 bases and J 8 bases, leaving 18 bases between the germline ends. CDR3 nucleotides: TGTGCCAGTAGTTCCTCTAGGACGGGGCCGGAAGCTTTCTTT. Translating gives CASSSSRTGPEAFF.

CDR3 coding DNA: TGCGCCAGCAGCCTGGGGACTAGCCGATTCACAGATACGCAGTATTTT. Its translation: CASSLGTSRFTDTQYF. This chain connects TRBV4-1 to TRBJ2-3; 9 bases agree with TRBD2. The germline gives CDR1 MGHRA, CDR2 YSYEKL. V lost 4 bases and J lost 2; bases outside the gene matches: 7. This CDR3 comprises 16 residues.

The chain couples TRBV5-6 to TRBJ2-2, with TRBD2 as a possible D gene (6 bases). V gave up 3 bases and J gave up 3 bases, with 18 bases separating them. This CDR3 comprises 17 residues. CDR1 SGHDT and CDR2 YYEEEE come from the germline V gene. DNA for the CDR3: TGTGCCAGCAGCTGGGAGGCGGTCCGGATGGACACCGGGGAGCTGTTTTTT. Protein sequence: CASSWEAVRMDTGELFF.

J is TRBJ2-1 and V is TRBV4-2; D might be TRBD2 (6 bases). In germline, CDR1 is LGHNA, CDR2 YNFKEQ. V was trimmed by 4 bases and J by 8 bases, leaving 12 bases between them. This CDR3 has 13 amino acids. The chain's CDR3 is CASSPGGRYEQFF. CDR3 nucleotides: TGTGCCAGCAGCCCCGGGGGACGGTATGAGCAGTTCTTC.

J is TRBJ2-7 and V is TRBV27; 7 positions agree with TRBD1. The CDR3 totals 15 residues. The V gene's germline CDR1 is MNHEY and CDR2 SMNVEV (reference sequence). V lost 5 bases, J lost 7 bases, and 14 bases stayed unmatched. CDR3 region: CASSPTTATGNEQYF. The DNA of the CDR3 is TGTGCCAGCAGTCCGACCACCGCGACAGGGAATGAGCAGTACTTC.

The rearrangement joins TRBV6-6 to TRBJ1-3; no definite D call. Trimming removed 5 bases from V and 0 bases from J, with 8 bases in between. Germline V CDR1 and CDR2: MNHNY, SVGAGI (reference sequence). The CDR3 covers 14 residues. The CDR3 DNA sequence: TGTGCCAGCAGTATGGGATCCTCTGGAAACACCATATATTTT. It translates to CASSMGSSGNTIYF.

The chain couples TRBV7-2 to TRBJ2-7; TRBD2 might be the D (5 bases). Deletions cut 2 bases from V and 0 bases from J, with 14 bases between. There are 16 residues in the CDR3. Germline V lookup: CDR1 SGHTA, CDR2 FQGNSA. For the CDR3, the DNA is TGTGCCAGCAGCTTACGGGGTCAGTCCCTCTCCTACGAGCAGTACTTC. It yields the protein CASSLRGQSLSYEQYF.

This rearrangement joins TRBV5-5 to TRBJ2-5; 8 bases match TRBD2. V lost 4 bases and J lost 4; bases outside the gene matches: 9. The CDR3 covers 15 residues. Germline CDR1 is SGHKS and CDR2 is YYEKEE (reference sequence). Written as DNA, the CDR3 is TGTGCCAGCAGCCCCCTGAGTAGCGGGATAGAGACCCAGTACTTC. Residues: CASSPLSSGIETQYF.